The sequence of this T cell receptor beta chain was determined in a study of molecular identifiers for immune sequencing clone quantification. Study conclusions and caveats: Identical TCR molecules sharing a barcode could underestimate highly expanded clone sizes.

Many counts were recorded for this clonotype. The antigen is unknown. TCRdb re-called the PCR reads with MiXCR, one entry per CDR3 protein. The table records hundreds of thousands of distinct CDR3 sequences, about 25% of them present only once. CDR1 and CDR2 (germline): LGHNT, FRNRAP. V lost 3 bases to trimming and J lost 7 bases; unmatched junction nucleotides: 14. The CDR3 totals 16 residues. Sequenced sample: naive CD8+ T cells from blood, with Jurkat cell RNA spiked in. Subset: FACS-sorted CD8+CD4-CCR7+CD45RA+ naive T cells. This TCR came from a human donor in good health. Some libraries in this study had Jurkat cell RNA spiked in. This chain links TRBV12-5 with TRBJ1-1; 7 bases line up with TRBD1. The CDR3 spells CASGFNSRGPVHEAFF. In DNA, the CDR3 is TGTGCTAGTGGTTTCAACTCGAGGGGGCCGGTTCATGAAGCTTTCTTT.